What follows are 26 T cell receptor beta chains derived from one specimen sequenced in a study of cytomegalovirus exposure and HLA in healthy donors. PCR was performed using 60 Vbeta and 13 Jbeta primers. Sequencing used immunoSEQ multiplex PCR; TCRdb keeps in-frame clones, though not all of them. Of more than 110,000 clones in the sample, 60% to 80% were seen once. The sample taken for sequencing was PBMCs. The receptors stem from a male donor in good health and CMV-seronegative.

The rearrangement joins TRBV11-3 to TRBJ1-1, with 7 nucleotides matching TRBD1. This CDR3 contains 15 residues. The germline V gene encodes CDR1 SGHNT and CDR2 YENEEA. The V segment lost 8 bases and the J segment 0 bases; nucleotides outside the gene matches: 9. The CDR3 DNA reads TGTGCCAGCTCGCCAGGGGGGATCATGAACACTGAAGCTTTCTTT. This translates into CASSPGGIMNTEAFF.

The V gene is TRBV12-5, the J gene TRBJ2-5; the match to TRBD1 covers 8 bases. There are 18 residues in the CDR3. The V segment lost 0 bases and the J segment 5 bases; nucleotides outside the gene matches: 14. Germline V CDR1 and CDR2: LGHNT, FRNRAP. The CDR3 region is CASGLVLLGQGARETQYF. In nucleotides, the CDR3 is TGTGCTAGTGGTTTGGTACTACTGGGTCAGGGGGCAAGGGAGACCCAGTACTTC. Variable domain in full (rest from reference TRBV12-5 and TRBJ2-5): DARVTQTPRHKVTEMGQEVTMRCQPILGHNTVFWYRQTMMQGLELLAYFRNRAPLDDSGMPKDRFSAEMPDATLATLKIQPSEPRDSAVYFCASGLVLLGQGARETQYFGPGTRLLVL.

This clone was recorded once. The DNA of the CDR3 is TGTGCCAGCAGCTTTTCAGGAGCCGGGACAGGGGATGAAAAACTGTTTTTT. It codes for CASSFSGAGTGDEKLFF. This rearrangement joins TRBV7-4 to TRBJ1-4, with 10 bases lining up with TRBD1. Trimming at V came to 3 bases and at J to 6 bases, leaving 10 bases not matched to a gene. The CDR3 is made up of 17 amino acids. Germline CDR1 is SGHVT and CDR2 is SQSDAQ.

This clone was recorded a few times. V gene TRBV5-1 combines with J gene TRBJ1-5, with unresolved D. The CDR3 sequence is 15 residues long. Germline loops: CDR1 SGHRS, CDR2 YFSETQ. The ends were cut back, 2 bases at V and 2 bases at J, with 11 bases in the middle. The CDR3 DNA follows: TGCGCCAGCAGCTTAGGCGAACTAGGCAATCAGCCCCAGCATTTT. Amino acids: CASSLGELGNQPQHF. Filled out from reference TRBV5-1 and TRBJ1-5, the complete variable domain reads KAGVTQTPRYLIKTRGQQVTLSCSPISGHRSVSWYQQTPGQGLQFLFEYFSETQRNKGNFPGRFSGRQFSNSRSEMNVSTLELGDSALYLCASSLGELGNQPQHFGDGTRLSIL.

The chain links TRBV4-2 to TRBJ1-1; 7 nucleotides agree with TRBD1. CDR1 is LGHNA, CDR2 YNFKEQ, per germline. The CDR3 length is 16 residues. The J segment lost 6 bases and the V segment lost 0 bases, leaving 10 bases of the junction unmatched. In DNA form, the CDR3 reads TGTGCCAGCAGCCAAGAATCTTACAGGGGCAACTCTGAAGCTTTCTTT. This gives the protein CASSQESYRGNSEAFF.

The chain couples TRBV14 to TRBJ2-1; the match to TRBD1 covers 7 bases. CDR1 is SGHDN, CDR2 FVKESK, per germline. Unmatched junction bases numbered 11, after V lost 2 bases and J lost 4 bases. The CDR3 has 17 residues. The CDR3 protein is CASSQTVRRQGYNEQFF. In DNA, the CDR3 is TGTGCCAGCAGCCAAACTGTTCGGAGACAGGGATACAATGAGCAGTTCTTC.

The chain is built from TRBV29-1 and TRBJ1-1; D not resolved. This CDR3 comprises 14 residues. The ends were cut back, 4 bases at V and 2 bases at J, with 14 bases in the middle. CDR1 and CDR2 from the germline V gene are SQVTM and ANQGSEA. The CDR3 nucleotides are TGCAGCGTTGGACGCCAATCGGGAAACACTGAAGCTTTCTTT. This encodes CSVGRQSGNTEAFF.

The gene calls are TRBV9 and TRBJ1-6; 9 bases align to TRBD1. With 0 bases clipped from V and 10 bases from J, the junction kept 2 bases outside the gene matches. Germline CDR1 SGDLS, CDR2 YYNGEE. CDR3 length: 14 amino acids. This CDR3 reads CASSVGTGESPLHF. The CDR3 nucleotides are TGTGCCAGCAGCGTAGGGACAGGGGAGTCACCCCTCCACTTT.

This clone appeared once. The chain links TRBV5-8 to TRBJ1-4; no definite D call. Germline V gene data show CDR1 as SGHTS and CDR2 as YDEGEE. The CDR3 is 16 amino acids. V was shortened by 3 bases and J by 6 bases, with 18 bases between the two germline ends. This chain's CDR3 is CASSSQLDGDYEKLFF. The CDR3 nucleotides read TGTGCCAGCAGCTCCCAACTAGACGGAGATTATGAAAAACTGTTTTTT.

This clone was seen only once. The chain links TRBV7-3 to TRBJ2-3; possibly TRBD2 for D (6 bases). V lost 1 base and J 4 bases, leaving 9 bases between the germline ends. Germline V lookup: CDR1 SGHTA, CDR2 FQGTGA. The CDR3 is made up of 14 amino acids. CDR3 DNA: TGTGCCAGCAGCTTAATAAGCGGGTCAGATACGCAGTATTTT. Translated: CASSLISGSDTQYF.

There are a few counts of this clone. Other DNA sequences within the sample encode an identical CDR3. This chain connects TRBV6-1 to TRBJ2-3; TRBD2 matches 10 bases. The V and J ends lost 1 base and 2 bases, in that order; junction bases with no gene match: 3. The CDR3 contains 16 residues. Germline lookup yields CDR1 MNHNS and CDR2 SASEGT. The CDR3: CASSEVAGGLTDTQYF. Here the CDR3 DNA reads TGTGCCAGCAGTGAAGTAGCGGGAGGCCTCACAGATACGCAGTATTTT.

The chain carries TRBV9 and TRBJ2-1; TRBD2 might be the D (6 bases). Germline loops: CDR1 SGDLS, CDR2 YYNGEE. CDR3 size: 15 residues. Trimming took 4 bases from V and 5 from J, leaving 16 bases between them. The CDR3 sequence: CASSPTGLTNNEQFF. Here the CDR3 DNA reads TGTGCCAGCAGCCCCACAGGACTAACGAACAATGAGCAGTTCTTC.

This rearrangement joins TRBV14 to TRBJ1-2; possible D gene TRBD1, 6 bases. Trimming cost V 3 bases and J 7 bases, with 27 bases left between them. This CDR3 contains 18 residues. Germline V gene lookup returns CDR1 SGHDN and CDR2 FVKESK. The DNA of the CDR3 is TGTGCCAGCAGCCACGGACCCCCAAGCGGTGGGGGCATGTTTGGCTACACCTTC. As protein: CASSHGPPSGGGMFGYTF.

V gene TRBV19 combines with J gene TRBJ1-3; no firm D call. This CDR3 is built from 13 residues. CDR1 is LNHDA and CDR2 is SQIVND in the germline V gene (reference sequence). The V end lost 5 bases, the J end lost 0 bases, and 5 bases lay between the germline ends. CDR3 sequence reads: CASSLFSGNTIYF. CDR3 coding DNA: TGTGCCAGTAGTCTTTTCTCTGGAAACACCATATATTTT.

This chain joins TRBV7-9 and TRBJ1-5, with no clear D. V was trimmed by 0 bases and J by 0 bases, leaving 6 bases between them. The CDR3 has 15 residues. CDR1 is SEHNR and CDR2 is FQNEAQ in the germline V gene (reference sequence). CDR3 DNA sequence: TGTGCCAGCAGCTTAGCTACCTATAGCAATCAGCCCCAGCATTTT. Translated, it gives CASSLATYSNQPQHF.

The rearrangement joins TRBV25-1 to TRBJ2-1; D perhaps matches TRBD2 (6 bases). The germline V gene has CDR1 MGHDK and CDR2 SYGVNS. CDR3 size: 10 residues. Deletions cut 11 bases from V and 4 bases from J, with 6 bases between. The CDR3 here is CAAGYNEQFF. The CDR3 DNA reads TGTGCCGCGGGGTACAATGAGCAGTTCTTC.

V is TRBV5-6 and J is TRBJ2-3; D call uncertain. This CDR3 has 14 residues. Per the germline V gene, CDR1 is SGHDT and CDR2 is YYEEEE. Trimming shortened V by 0 bases and J by 1 base, and 6 bases separated the two germline ends. The CDR3 nucleotides read TGTGCCAGCAGCTTGGCGGCGGGCACAGATACGCAGTATTTT. Translated, it gives CASSLAAGTDTQYF.

V gene TRBV7-3 combines with J gene TRBJ2-3; tentative D call: TRBD1 (7 bases). Germline V CDR1 and CDR2: SGHTA, FQGTGA. CDR3 length: 15 residues. V was trimmed by 11 bases and J by 0 bases, leaving 18 bases between them. CDR3 DNA sequence: TGTGCCGGAACAGGGGACTGGGCTAGCACAGATACGCAGTATTTT. Translating it yields CAGTGDWASTDTQYF.

This sequence joins TRBV5-8 and TRBJ2-1; D perhaps matches TRBD1 (5 bases). The CDR3 totals 14 residues. V was pared by 5 bases and J by 6 bases, with 15 bases between. Germline V CDR1 and CDR2: SGHTS, YDEGEE. The CDR3 is CASSHEWTSNEQFF. CDR3 nucleotides: TGTGCCAGCAGTCACGAATGGACATCCAATGAGCAGTTCTTC.

The chain combines TRBV4-2 with TRBJ2-7; D is possibly TRBD1 (6 bases). The V end was cut by 0 bases, the J end by 2 bases, with 11 bases between. The V gene's germline CDR1 is LGHNA and CDR2 YNFKEQ. The CDR3 is 15 residues long. The CDR3 region has the DNA TGTGCCAGCAGCCAAGAGCAGACAGGACCCTACGAGCAGTACTTC. Translating it yields CASSQEQTGPYEQYF.

The sample holds a few counts of this clone. The gene calls are TRBV5-8 and TRBJ1-2, with 11 bases identical to TRBD1. The trim removed 1 base at V and 0 bases at J, leaving 2 bases unmatched. This CDR3 is 16 amino acids long. CDR1 is SGHTS and CDR2 is YDEGEE in the germline V gene. The CDR3 DNA follows: TGTGCCAGCAGCTTGTGGGACAGGGGGACTAACTATGGCTACACCTTC. Its protein product is CASSLWDRGTNYGYTF.

The CDR3 nucleotides are TGTGCCAGTAGTTTCGGACAGGGTGGCTACACCTTC. Protein: CASSFGQGGYTF. This chain joins TRBV19 and TRBJ1-2; 8 bases line up with TRBD1. The germline V gene has CDR1 LNHDA and CDR2 SQIVND (reference sequence). The CDR3 totals 12 residues. V shed 5 bases, J shed 7 bases, and the junction held 3 bases outside the gene matches.

This clone was detected a few times. CDR3 sequence reads: CASSQGTGGNTEAFF. The CDR3 DNA reads as TGTGCCAGCAGCCAAGGGACAGGGGGCAACACTGAAGCTTTCTTT. The V and J genes are TRBV14 and TRBJ1-1, with 11 bases that match TRBD1. CDR1 is SGHDN, CDR2 FVKESK, per germline. The J segment lost 2 bases and the V segment lost 1 base, leaving 0 bases of the junction unmatched. The CDR3 sequence is 15 residues long.

With respect to this clone: Relative to the germline gene, one junction end is altered; a read error may explain this. J is TRBJ2-7 and V is TRBV25-1; D uncertain. Germline CDR1 is MGHDK and CDR2 is SYGVNS. The CDR3 extends over 11 amino acids. CDR3 in amino acids: CASSEYYAQYF. The CDR3 region has the DNA TGTGCCAGCAGTGAATACTACGCGCAGTACTTC.

This clone was seen a handful of times. The gene calls are TRBV9 and TRBJ2-3, with a tentative D call TRBD1 (5 bases). Germline V gene lookup returns CDR1 SGDLS and CDR2 YYNGEE. The CDR3 consists of 15 residues. The ends were cut back, 0 bases at V and 2 bases at J, with 10 bases in the middle. CDR3 amino acids: CASSVDGRATDTQYF. For the CDR3, the DNA is TGTGCCAGCAGCGTAGATGGCAGGGCCACAGATACGCAGTATTTT.

V usage is TRBV5-4 and J usage is TRBJ1-2; the D gene is possibly TRBD1 (6 bases). The V end lost 4 bases, the J end lost 4 bases, and 20 bases lay between the germline ends. The germline V gene encodes CDR1 SGHNT and CDR2 YYREEE (reference sequence). The CDR3 sequence is 16 residues long. CDR3 coding DNA: TGTGCCAGCAGCCCGGGGGGGGCGGCTAGTATCTATGGCTACACCTTC. This sequence encodes CASSPGGAASIYGYTF.